The 23 T cell receptor beta chains below all came from one sample that was sequenced in a study of blood T cell repertoires in COVID-19. Generated by immunoSEQ multiplex PCR, the TCRdb table keeps only in-frame clones and is missing some. This table holds 70,000 to 85,000 clones, around 88% found once. The sequencing sample was made of peripheral blood. These receptors all stem from a man at least 80 years old with active or convalescent COVID-19.

This clone was observed a single time. The chain has TRBV30 and TRBJ2-3, with a tentative D call TRBD2 (6 bases). CDR3 length equals 13 residues. Per germline, CDR1 GTSNPN and CDR2 SVGIG (reference sequence). The V and J ends lost 5 bases and 0 bases respectively, with 9 bases between them. The CDR3 coding sequence is TGTGCCTGGGGGACTGAAAGCACAGATACGCAGTATTTT. Encoded protein: CAWGTESTDTQYF.

The J gene is TRBJ2-7, the V gene TRBV6-2 or TRBV6-3, with D perhaps matching TRBD2 (7 bases). Trimming cost V 4 bases and J 7 bases, with 20 bases left between them. This CDR3 contains 15 residues. Germline CDR1 MNHEY, CDR2 SVGEGT. As DNA, the CDR3 is TGTGCCAGCAGTTTGGGGGGGGCGGAGGACTCTGAGCAGTACTTC. Protein sequence: CASSLGGAEDSEQYF.

V is TRBV27 and J is TRBJ1-5; TRBD1 might be the D (6 bases). Trimming removed 5 bases from V and 7 bases from J, with 18 bases in between. The CDR3 totals 15 residues. Germline lookup yields CDR1 MNHEY and CDR2 SMNVEV (reference sequence). CDR3 sequence reads: CASSPRQGTSQPQHF. DNA of the CDR3: TGTGCCAGCAGTCCCCGGCAGGGGACAAGCCAGCCCCAGCATTTT.

This clone was counted once. The V gene is TRBV19, the J gene TRBJ2-2; a weak D match, TRBD1 (6 bases). This CDR3 has 15 residues. Germline lookup yields CDR1 LNHDA and CDR2 SQIVND (reference sequence). V lost 2 bases and J 0 bases, leaving 7 bases between the germline ends. CDR3 DNA sequence: TGTGCCAGTAGTATACAGGGGCCGAACACCGGGGAGCTGTTTTTT. It translates to CASSIQGPNTGELFF.

This chain links TRBV4-1 with TRBJ2-7; 9 bases line up with TRBD1. The ends lost 6 bases at V and 3 bases at J; junction bases unmatched: 6. The CDR3 is made up of 14 amino acids. The germline gives CDR1 MGHRA, CDR2 YSYEKL. The CDR3 loop reads CASSTDRGGYEQYF. CDR3 DNA: TGCGCCAGCAGTACTGACAGGGGGGGCTACGAGCAGTACTTC.

This chain uses TRBV28 with TRBJ1-4; D gene ambiguous. The ends were cut back, 2 bases at V and 0 bases at J, with 7 bases in the middle. CDR1 is MDHEN and CDR2 is SYDVKM in the germline V gene. The CDR3 consists of 15 residues. Written as DNA, the CDR3 is TGTGCCAGCAGTTTACTAGTCGCAACTAATGAAAAACTGTTTTTT. As protein: CASSLLVATNEKLFF. The whole variable domain, filled in from reference TRBV28 and TRBJ1-4, reads DVKVTQSSRYLVKRTGEKVFLECVQDMDHENMFWYRQDPGLGLRLIYFSYDVKMKEKGDIPEGYSVSREKKERFSLILESASTNQTSMYLCASSLLVATNEKLFFGSGTQLSVL.

The chain is built from TRBV30 and TRBJ1-1; D remains ambiguous. CDR1 is GTSNPN, CDR2 SVGIG, per germline (reference sequence). The CDR3 sequence is 15 residues long. V gave up 0 bases and J gave up 1 base, with 12 bases separating them. DNA for the CDR3: TGTGCCTGGAGTGTATGGCCGCGGGGGAACACTGAAGCTTTCTTT. Translated, it gives CAWSVWPRGNTEAFF.

The V and J genes are TRBV4-1 and TRBJ1-2; D ambiguous. Germline V CDR1 and CDR2: MGHRA, YSYEKL. CDR3 length equals 14 residues. Trimming cost V 4 bases and J 4 bases, with 13 bases left between them. The CDR3 here is CASSPLAVLYGYTF. CDR3 sequence (DNA): TGCGCCAGCAGCCCGCTAGCAGTCCTCTATGGCTACACCTTC.

V is TRBV5-1 and J is TRBJ2-5; 9 bases match TRBD2. The ends lost 0 bases at V and 3 bases at J; junction bases unmatched: 6. Germline V gene lookup returns CDR1 SGHRS and CDR2 YFSETQ. The length of the CDR3 is 16 residues. The CDR3 spells CASSLGASGAKETQYF. In nucleotides, the CDR3 is TGCGCCAGCAGCTTGGGAGCTAGCGGGGCTAAAGAGACCCAGTACTTC.

This rearrangement joins TRBV10-1 to TRBJ2-5; the D gene is possibly TRBD2 (5 bases). This CDR3 region has 13 residues. V lost 6 bases and J 4 bases, leaving 12 bases between the germline ends. Germline CDR1 reads WNHNN; CDR2 reads SYGVQD (reference sequence). CDR3 residues: CASSVDYGETQYF. For the CDR3, the DNA is TGCGCCAGCAGCGTTGACTATGGAGAGACCCAGTACTTC.

V and J are TRBV15 and TRBJ1-6, with 12 bases matching TRBD1. CDR1 and CDR2 from the germline V gene are LNHNV and YYDKDF (reference sequence). The CDR3 spans 21 residues. Trimming took 1 base from V and 3 from J; bases not matched to a gene: 13. CDR3 bases: TGTGCCACCAGCAGAGGTCCGGACGGGACAGGGGGCCGGATCTATAATTCACCCCTCCACTTT. Residues: CATSRGPDGTGGRIYNSPLHF.

There are many counts of this clone. The chain carries TRBV29-1 and TRBJ1-2; 9 nucleotides align to TRBD1. V shed 3 bases and J 3 bases; nucleotides not matched to a gene: 2. Looked up from germline, CDR1 is SQVTM and CDR2 is ANQGSEA. The CDR3 consists of 13 residues. The DNA of the CDR3 is TGCAGCGTTGAGGACAGGGGACACTATGGCTACACCTTC. Translation gives CSVEDRGHYGYTF. Supplemented by reference TRBV29-1 and TRBJ1-2, the full variable domain reads SAVISQKPSRDICQRGTSLTIQCQVDSQVTMMFWYRQQPGQSLTLIATANQGSEATYESGFVIDKFPISRPNLTFSTLTVSNMSPEDSSIYLCSVEDRGHYGYTFGSGTRLTVV.

The chain joins TRBV6-2 or TRBV6-3 to TRBJ1-5; TRBD1 agrees at 8 bases. Trimming at V came to 4 bases and at J to 5 bases, leaving 4 bases not matched to a gene. CDR1 MNHEY and CDR2 SVGEGT come from the germline V gene. The CDR3 spans 14 residues. The CDR3 DNA reads as TGTGCCAGCAGTTTCGGACAGGGCCATCAGCCCCAGCATTTT. Encoded protein: CASSFGQGHQPQHF.

The chain couples TRBV6-6 to TRBJ2-3, with 11 positions matching TRBD2. The J segment lost 6 bases and the V segment lost 7 bases, leaving 9 bases of the junction unmatched. The V gene's germline CDR1 is MNHNY and CDR2 SVGAGI (reference sequence). The CDR3 contains 15 residues. CDR3 coding DNA: TGTGCCAGCAAGACCGGGACTAGCGGAGCGGATACGCAGTATTTT. This sequence encodes CASKTGTSGADTQYF.

The V call is TRBV3-1 (or the pseudogene TRBV3-2), the J call TRBJ2-1, with 11 bases that match TRBD2. The V and J ends lost 3 bases and 3 bases, in that order; junction bases with no gene match: 4. CDR1 is LGHDT, CDR2 YNNKEL, per germline (reference sequence). This CDR3 has 16 amino acids. CDR3 protein: CASSHSGLAVYNEQFF. CDR3 DNA sequence: TGTGCCAGCAGCCACTCGGGACTAGCGGTCTACAATGAGCAGTTCTTC.

The rearrangement uses TRBV18 and TRBJ1-5; possible D gene TRBD1, 5 bases. V lost 2 bases, J lost 4 bases, and 12 bases lay in between. The germline V gene encodes CDR1 KGHSH and CDR2 LQKENI. The CDR3 sequence is 15 residues long. The CDR3 protein is CASSPRDSPNQPQHF. The CDR3 DNA is TGTGCCAGCTCACCAAGAGACAGCCCAAATCAGCCCCAGCATTTT.

The chain joins TRBV7-6 to TRBJ2-2; TRBD1 aligns across 9 bases. V gave up 5 bases and J gave up 8 bases; unmatched junction bases: 3. Germline values: CDR1 SGHVS, CDR2 FNYEAQ. CDR3 size: 13 residues. This chain's CDR3 is CASSRDRAGELFF. In DNA, the CDR3 is TGTGCCAGCAGCCGGGACAGGGCTGGGGAGCTGTTTTTT.

The chain joins TRBV3-1 (or the pseudogene TRBV3-2) to TRBJ1-5, with D perhaps TRBD1 (6 bases). V was trimmed by 1 base and J by 2 bases, leaving 18 bases between them. CDR1 and CDR2 from the germline V gene are LGHDT and YNNKEL (reference sequence). The CDR3 has 18 amino acids. CDR3 nucleotides: TGTGCCAGCAGCCAAGGGGCAGGGGTTACGAAAGGCAATCAGCCCCAGCATTTT. Encoded protein: CASSQGAGVTKGNQPQHF.

The V call is TRBV11-2, the J call TRBJ2-1, with TRBD2 identical over 12 bases. With 6 bases clipped from V and 5 bases from J, the junction kept 5 bases outside the gene matches. Germline assignment: CDR1 SGHAT and CDR2 FQNNGV. This CDR3 has 15 residues. The CDR3 DNA reads TGTGCCAGCAGACTAGGACTAGCGGGAAACAATGAGCAGTTCTTC. Protein: CASRLGLAGNNEQFF.

V and J are TRBV6-5 and TRBJ1-1; D is ambiguous. Trimming took off 2 bases at V and 4 bases at J, with 11 bases between the two ends. CDR1 MNHEY and CDR2 SVGAGI come from the germline V gene. The CDR3 contains 14 residues. The CDR3 bases are TGTGCCAGCAGTTACGCCGGGGAGGGCACTGAAGCTTTCTTT. This encodes CASSYAGEGTEAFF.

The V gene is TRBV10-3, the J gene TRBJ1-5; D is uncertain. Germline assignment: CDR1 ENHRY and CDR2 SYGVKD. Trimming pared 5 bases from V and 0 bases from J, leaving 5 bases between. The CDR3 spans 13 residues. In DNA, the CDR3 is TGTGCCATCAGTACTTCTAGCAATCAGCCCCAGCATTTT. The encoded protein is CAISTSSNQPQHF.

The chain combines TRBV27 with TRBJ2-5; D might be TRBD2 (6 bases). CDR1 is MNHEY and CDR2 is SMNVEV in the germline V gene (reference sequence). V was clipped by 10 bases and J by 1 base, with 16 bases between them. This CDR3 is built from 14 residues. DNA for the CDR3: TGTGCCACCAAAATAGAGCGGGCCCAAGAGACCCAGTACTTC. Its translation is CATKIERAQETQYF.

The chain joins TRBV5-5 to TRBJ1-2; D not resolved. Trimming pared 0 bases from V and 8 bases from J, leaving 8 bases between. This CDR3 comprises 12 residues. Germline V gene sequence: CDR1 SGHKS, CDR2 YYEKEE (reference sequence). DNA of the CDR3: TGTGCCAGCAGCTTGGTGGCCGTGGGCTACACCTTC. Protein: CASSLVAVGYTF. Full variable domain (outside the CDR3, taken from reference TRBV5-5 and TRBJ1-2): DAGVTQSPTHLIKTRGQQVTLRCSPISGHKSVSWYQQVLGQGPQFIFQYYEKEERGRGNFPDRFSARQFPNYSSELNVNALLLGDSALYLCASSLVAVGYTFGSGTRLTVV.